This T cell receptor (beta chain) was retrieved from a study of T-cell reconstitution after alpha-beta-depleted transplantation in children. Researchers prepared the TCRbeta library using unique molecular identifiers, the study reports. TCRdb reprocessed the PCR reads via MiXCR and lists one record per CDR3 protein. Among almost 400,000 distinct CDR3 sequences listed, roughly 20% were seen once. Germline trimming cut 0 bases from V and 1 base from J; bases unmatched to any gene: 9. The germline gives CDR1 MGHRA, CDR2 YSYEKL. This CDR3 has 17 amino acids. Sequenced here: PBMCs from the stem cell graft donor, sampled from the stem cell graft. The genes are TRBV4-1 and TRBJ2-7; 7 bases fit TRBD2. This clonotype originated in a human donor who donated a stem cell graft to a child with acute myeloid leukemia. CDR3 in DNA: TGCGCCAGCAGCCAAGATGCGGGGCCTAGCGGATCCTACGAGCAGTACTTC. This gives the protein CASSQDAGPSGSYEQYF.